This TCR beta chain was documented in a study of Graves' ophthalmopathy and Graves' hyperthyroidism. Overall study results and limits: The blood repertoire also included most expanded thyroid clonotypes above 0.001 frequency.

The sequenced template was RNA, covering the TCR beta CDR3 region. An initial RT-PCR round employing HTBI primers preceded a second-round multiplex PCR. TCRdb re-called the multiplex PCR reads through MiXCR, storing one row per CDR3 protein. The repertoire has some 400,000 distinct CDR3 sequences, 18% of them found once; the top ten carry more than 1.5%. The V end lost 0 bases, the J end lost 9 bases, and 6 bases lay between the germline ends. The CDR3 sequence is 13 residues long. Germline CDR1 SGHTA, CDR2 FQGNSA. In its sample, this clonotype was seen many times. As yet, its antigen is unknown. The chain has TRBV7-2 and TRBJ2-6; possible D gene TRBD1, 5 bases. Sequenced input: peripheral blood. The source of this sequence is a woman under 30 with Graves' ophthalmopathy. CDR3 in amino acids: CASSLARDNVLTF. The CDR3 DNA reads as TGTGCCAGCAGCTTAGCCAGGGACAACGTCCTGACTTTC.